The rows below give T cell receptor beta chains drawn from one sample of a study of T cell responses to AZD1222 COVID-19 vaccine. Profiled with immunoSEQ multiplex PCR; TCRdb holds only in-frame clones, not every one. Counted here are over 80,000 clones, 80% to 90% occurring once; the ten biggest clones make up 30% to 35%. The sequenced sample was peripheral blood, obtained on day 0 of AZD1222 vaccination. The receptor source for this set is an adult in good health. Each CDR3 is given with its conserved first and last residue. D genes are given only for firm matches. Expanded clones get a size class; other rows say once, few or many, or leave the size out.

v_call: TRBV6-5; d_call: NA; j_call: TRBJ2-4; clone_size: NA; cdr3_nt: TGTGCCAGCAGTTACCGACAGGAAAACATTCAGTACTTC; cdr3_aa: CASSYRQENIQYF
v_call: TRBV27; d_call: NA; j_call: TRBJ1-6; clone_size: NA; cdr3_nt: TGTGCCAGCAGTTTCTACTCGGGGGAGGGACCGTATAATTCACCCCTCCACTTT; cdr3_aa: CASSFYSGEGPYNSPLHF
v_call: TRBV2; d_call: NA; j_call: TRBJ2-2; clone_size: NA; cdr3_nt: TGTGCCAGCCGGTGGAGCGCAACGGACACCGGGGAGCTGTTTTTT; cdr3_aa: CASRWSATDTGELFF
v_call: TRBV28; d_call: NA; j_call: TRBJ1-1; clone_size: NA; cdr3_nt: TGTGCCAGCAGACTTCGAACAGTGAACACTGAAGCTTTCTTT; cdr3_aa: CASRLRTVNTEAFF
v_call: TRBV11-2; d_call: NA; j_call: TRBJ1-1; clone_size: NA; cdr3_nt: TGTGCCAGCAGCTTAGGCCGGTCCTTTGAAGCTTTCTTT; cdr3_aa: CASSLGRSFEAFF
v_call: TRBV19; d_call: NA; j_call: TRBJ1-1; clone_size: once; cdr3_nt: TGTGCCAGTAGTAACCGTGTGGACACTGAAGCTTTCTTT; cdr3_aa: CASSNRVDTEAFF
v_call: TRBV5-1; d_call: NA; j_call: TRBJ2-2; clone_size: NA; cdr3_nt: TGCGCCAGCAGCCCACGGACAGCAAACACCGGGGAGCTGTTTTTT; cdr3_aa: CASSPRTANTGELFF
v_call: TRBV18; d_call: NA; j_call: TRBJ1-1; clone_size: NA; cdr3_nt: TGTGCCAGCTCAAACAGGGCGAACACTGAAGCTTTCTTT; cdr3_aa: CASSNRANTEAFF
v_call: TRBV6-6; d_call: NA; j_call: TRBJ1-2; clone_size: NA; cdr3_nt: TGTGCCAGCAGTTACACCGTGGGACCGAAGAGTGGCTACACCTTC; cdr3_aa: CASSYTVGPKSGYTF
v_call: TRBV15; d_call: TRBD2; j_call: TRBJ2-3; clone_size: NA; cdr3_nt: TGTGCCACCAGCAGAAATAGCGGGAGGGCCACAGATACGCAGTATTTT; cdr3_aa: CATSRNSGRATDTQYF
v_call: TRBV27; d_call: NA; j_call: TRBJ1-6; clone_size: NA; cdr3_nt: TGTGCCAGCAGTTTGTACAGGGATTCACCCCTCCACTTT; cdr3_aa: CASSLYRDSPLHF
v_call: TRBV27; d_call: NA; j_call: TRBJ2-3; clone_size: NA; cdr3_nt: TGTGCCTCCGAGGGCACAGATACGCAGTATTTT; cdr3_aa: CASEGTDTQYF
v_call: TRBV30; d_call: NA; j_call: TRBJ2-3; clone_size: NA; cdr3_nt: TGTGCCTGGAGTGTACAATCAGCTATCACAGATACGCAGTATTTT; cdr3_aa: CAWSVQSAITDTQYF
v_call: TRBV5-1; d_call: TRBD1; j_call: TRBJ1-2; clone_size: NA; cdr3_nt: TGCGCCAGCGGCCCCGGACAGGGAGACTATGGCTACACCTTC; cdr3_aa: CASGPGQGDYGYTF
v_call: TRBV4-2; d_call: NA; j_call: TRBJ2-3; clone_size: once; cdr3_nt: TGTGCCAGCAGCCAAGCCTGGGTCCCCCAGGGGACAGATACGCAGTATTTT; cdr3_aa: CASSQAWVPQGTDTQYF
v_call: TRBV27; d_call: TRBD1; j_call: TRBJ1-6; clone_size: NA; cdr3_nt: TGTGCCAGCAGCTCCGGGACAGTCTATAATTCACCCCTCCACTTT; cdr3_aa: CASSSGTVYNSPLHF
v_call: TRBV19; d_call: NA; j_call: TRBJ2-3; clone_size: NA; cdr3_nt: TGTGCCAGTAGTTTATCAGGGAGATCAGATACGCAGTATTTT; cdr3_aa: CASSLSGRSDTQYF
v_call: TRBV27; d_call: TRBD2; j_call: TRBJ2-7; clone_size: few; cdr3_nt: TGTGCCAGCAGTTTTTTGCCTCCGGTGATGGGCGGGAGCTCCTACGAGCAGTACTTC; cdr3_aa: CASSFLPPVMGGSSYEQYF
v_call: TRBV6-4; d_call: NA; j_call: TRBJ2-1; clone_size: medium-sized; cdr3_nt: TGTGCCAGCAGTTCATTACGGGGGGCCTCCTACAATGAGCAGTTCTTC; cdr3_aa: CASSSLRGASYNEQFF
v_call: TRBV28; d_call: NA; j_call: TRBJ1-5; clone_size: once; cdr3_nt: TGTGCCAGCTGTGAGGGGCGCAGCAATCAGCCCCAGCATTTT; cdr3_aa: CASCEGRSNQPQHF
v_call: TRBV28; d_call: TRBD2; j_call: TRBJ2-1; clone_size: NA; cdr3_nt: TGTGCCAGCAGCTCGGGACTAGCGGGAGTTCGGAACTACAATGAGCAGTTCTTC; cdr3_aa: CASSSGLAGVRNYNEQFF
v_call: TRBV18; d_call: TRBD2; j_call: TRBJ2-7; clone_size: NA; cdr3_nt: TGTGCCAGCTCATTAACGGGACTAGGTTTCTACGAGCAGTACTTC; cdr3_aa: CASSLTGLGFYEQYF
v_call: TRBV9; d_call: NA; j_call: TRBJ1-3; clone_size: NA; cdr3_nt: TGTGCCAGCAGCGTGGGTGGGTCGAGCTCTGGAAACACCATATATTTT; cdr3_aa: CASSVGGSSSGNTIYF
v_call: TRBV19; d_call: NA; j_call: TRBJ1-5; clone_size: NA; cdr3_nt: TGTGCCAGTAGTATGGTAACGGTTAGCAATCAGCCCCAGCATTTT; cdr3_aa: CASSMVTVSNQPQHF
v_call: TRBV10-2; d_call: NA; j_call: TRBJ2-3; clone_size: NA; cdr3_nt: TGCGCCAGCAGTGTCAGAGAGAGCACAGATACGCAGTATTTT; cdr3_aa: CASSVRESTDTQYF
v_call: TRBV9; d_call: NA; j_call: TRBJ2-5; clone_size: NA; cdr3_nt: TGTGCCAGCAGCGTAGTTGGGATAGGCAGCGAGACCCAGTACTTC; cdr3_aa: CASSVVGIGSETQYF
v_call: TRBV30; d_call: NA; j_call: TRBJ2-1; clone_size: NA; cdr3_nt: TGTGCCTGGAGCGTTGGGACGAGATCCTACAATGAGCAGTTCTTC; cdr3_aa: CAWSVGTRSYNEQFF
v_call: TRBV28; d_call: TRBD1; j_call: TRBJ1-2; clone_size: NA; cdr3_nt: TGTGCCAGCAAACCGGACAGGGGGCTGGGGTACTATGGCTACACCTTC; cdr3_aa: CASKPDRGLGYYGYTF
v_call: TRBV6-1; d_call: NA; j_call: TRBJ1-5; clone_size: NA; cdr3_nt: TGTGCCAGCAGTGAAGCGAGGTGGGGAAGTCAGCCCCAGCATTTT; cdr3_aa: CASSEARWGSQPQHF
v_call: TRBV12-3/TRBV12-4; d_call: NA; j_call: TRBJ2-5; clone_size: NA; cdr3_nt: TGTGCCAGCAGCCTCACCCCCGGGACCCAGTACTTC; cdr3_aa: CASSLTPGTQYF